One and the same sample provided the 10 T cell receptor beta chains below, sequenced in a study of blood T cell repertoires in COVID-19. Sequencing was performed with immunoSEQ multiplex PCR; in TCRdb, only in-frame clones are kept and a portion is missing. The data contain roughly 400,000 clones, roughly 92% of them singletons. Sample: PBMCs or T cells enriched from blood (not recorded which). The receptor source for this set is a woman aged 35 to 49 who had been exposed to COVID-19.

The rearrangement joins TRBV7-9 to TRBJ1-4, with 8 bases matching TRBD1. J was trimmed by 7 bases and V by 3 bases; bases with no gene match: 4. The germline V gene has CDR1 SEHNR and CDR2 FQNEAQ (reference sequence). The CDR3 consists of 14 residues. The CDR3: CASSFGQGGEKLFF. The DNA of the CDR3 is TGTGCCAGCAGCTTTGGACAGGGAGGTGAAAAACTGTTTTTT.

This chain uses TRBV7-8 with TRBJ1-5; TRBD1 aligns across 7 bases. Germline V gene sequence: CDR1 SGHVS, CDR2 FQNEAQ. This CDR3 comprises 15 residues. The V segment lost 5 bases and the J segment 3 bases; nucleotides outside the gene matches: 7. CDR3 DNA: TGTGCCAGCAGCCCTACCGGGACAGACAATCAGCCCCAGCATTTT. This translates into CASSPTGTDNQPQHF. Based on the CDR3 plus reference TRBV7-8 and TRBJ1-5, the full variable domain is GAGVSQSPRYKVAKRGQDVALRCDPISGHVSLFWYQQALGQGPEFLTYFQNEAQLDKSGLPSDRFFAERPEGSVSTLKIQRTQQEDSAVYLCASSPTGTDNQPQHFGDGTRLSIL.

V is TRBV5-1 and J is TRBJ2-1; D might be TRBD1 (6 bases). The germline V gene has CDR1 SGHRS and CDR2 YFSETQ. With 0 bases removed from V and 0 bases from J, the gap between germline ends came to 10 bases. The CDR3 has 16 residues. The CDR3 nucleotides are TGCGCCAGCAGCTTGGCCGGACAGCGCTCCTACAATGAGCAGTTCTTC. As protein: CASSLAGQRSYNEQFF. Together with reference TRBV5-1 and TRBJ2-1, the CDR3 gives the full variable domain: KAGVTQTPRYLIKTRGQQVTLSCSPISGHRSVSWYQQTPGQGLQFLFEYFSETQRNKGNFPGRFSGRQFSNSRSEMNVSTLELGDSALYLCASSLAGQRSYNEQFFGPGTRLTVL.

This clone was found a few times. This chain's CDR3 is CASSPDRGRSEAFF. The CDR3 nucleotides are TGCGCCAGCAGCCCGGACAGGGGGAGGTCTGAAGCTTTCTTT. The chain is built from TRBV4-3 and TRBJ1-1; the match to TRBD1 covers 10 bases. J gave up 6 bases and V 4 bases, and 5 bases lay outside the gene matches. This CDR3 has 14 amino acids. The V gene's germline CDR1 is LGHNA and CDR2 YSLEER.

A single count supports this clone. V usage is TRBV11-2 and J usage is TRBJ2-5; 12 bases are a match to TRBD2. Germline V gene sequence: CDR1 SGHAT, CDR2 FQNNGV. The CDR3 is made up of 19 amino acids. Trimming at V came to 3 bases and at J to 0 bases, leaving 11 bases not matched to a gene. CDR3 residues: CASSLKRTSGAWYQETQYF. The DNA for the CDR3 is TGTGCCAGCAGCTTGAAGAGGACTAGCGGGGCCTGGTACCAAGAGACCCAGTACTTC.

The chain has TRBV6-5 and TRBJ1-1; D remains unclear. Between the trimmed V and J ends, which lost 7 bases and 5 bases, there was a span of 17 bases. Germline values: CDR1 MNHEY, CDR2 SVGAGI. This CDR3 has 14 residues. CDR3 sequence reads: CASNRLAAGTEAFF. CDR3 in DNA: TGTGCCAGCAATCGGCTAGCTGCGGGGACTGAAGCTTTCTTT.

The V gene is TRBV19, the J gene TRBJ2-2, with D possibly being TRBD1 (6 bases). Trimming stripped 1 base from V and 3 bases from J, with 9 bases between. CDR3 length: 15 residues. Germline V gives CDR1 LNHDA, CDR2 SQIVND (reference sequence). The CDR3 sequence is CASSIAQGYTGELFF. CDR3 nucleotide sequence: TGTGCCAGTAGTATAGCGCAGGGGTACACCGGGGAGCTGTTTTTT.

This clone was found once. CDR3 coding DNA: TGTGCCAGCAGCCAGTGGGACACTCTAACTTTCTTT. The encoded protein is CASSQWDTLTFF. This rearrangement joins TRBV7-2 to TRBJ1-1, with D possibly being TRBD1 (6 bases). The CDR3 sequence is 12 residues long. In germline, CDR1 is SGHTA, CDR2 FQGNSA. The V gene lost 5 bases and the J gene lost 12 bases, with 16 bases spanning the gap.

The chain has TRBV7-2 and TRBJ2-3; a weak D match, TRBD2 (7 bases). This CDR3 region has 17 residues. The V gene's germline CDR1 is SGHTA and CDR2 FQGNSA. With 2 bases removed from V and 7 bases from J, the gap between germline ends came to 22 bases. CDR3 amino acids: CASSLSIWEGQGNTQYF. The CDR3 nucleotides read TGTGCCAGCAGCTTAAGTATTTGGGAGGGCCAGGGGAATACGCAGTATTTT. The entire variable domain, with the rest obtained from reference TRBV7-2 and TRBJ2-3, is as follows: GAGVSQSPSNKVTEKGKDVELRCDPISGHTALYWYRQSLGQGLEFLIYFQGNSAPDKSGLPSDRFSAERTGGSVSTLTIQRTQQEDSAVYLCASSLSIWEGQGNTQYFGPGTRLTVL.

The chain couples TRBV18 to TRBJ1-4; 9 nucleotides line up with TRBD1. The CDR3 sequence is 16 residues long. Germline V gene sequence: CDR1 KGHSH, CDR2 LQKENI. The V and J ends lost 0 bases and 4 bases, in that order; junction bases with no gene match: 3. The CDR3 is CASSPPRDRDNEKLFF. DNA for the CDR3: TGTGCCAGCTCACCACCACGGGACAGGGATAATGAAAAACTGTTTTTT.